Below, 12 T cell receptor beta chains from the same sample are listed, as sequenced in a study of blood T cells in healthy people across ages. Next came a second PCR, run for about 6 to 12 cycles, which used a sample-barcoded 5' primer along with a J-beta primer mix. Using its own MiXCR run on the 5' RACE reads, TCRdb lists one record per CDR3 protein. This sample yields more than 650,000 distinct CDR3 sequences, of which about a fifth are seen a single time; around a fifth belongs to the top ten. The sample taken for sequencing was blood. Source of these receptors: an older man in good health.

This clonotype was detected ten times or more. The V call is TRBV28, the J call TRBJ1-5, with 7 bases matching TRBD1. The CDR3 length is 13 residues. Germline V lookup: CDR1 MDHEN, CDR2 SYDVKM. V gave up 5 bases and J gave up 7 bases; unmatched junction bases: 5. CDR3 DNA: TGTGCCAGCAGTGCCCAGGGGGGCCAGCCCCAGCATTTT. Its protein product is CASSAQGGQPQHF. The variable domain in full, completed from reference TRBV28 and TRBJ1-5, reads DVKVTQSSRYLVKRTGEKVFLECVQDMDHENMFWYRQDPGLGLRLIYFSYDVKMKEKGDIPEGYSVSREKKERFSLILESASTNQTSMYLCASSAQGGQPQHFGDGTRLSIL.

This clonotype was found a few times. The chain joins TRBV7-9 to TRBJ2-5; D could derive from TRBD1 or TRBD2 (6 bases each). The last part of the DNA fits TRBJ2-1 better; the J call may be wrong. Germline V gene lookup returns CDR1 SEHNR and CDR2 FQNEAQ (reference sequence). This CDR3 has 13 residues. The CDR3 loop is CASSLSGGYEQFF. In DNA form, the CDR3 reads TGTGCCAGCAGCTTATCCGGGGGCTATGAGCAGTTCTTC.

The V gene is TRBV7-8, the J gene TRBJ2-5, with 9 bases aligning to TRBD2. V shed 4 bases, J shed 3 bases, and the junction held 12 bases outside the gene matches. The CDR3 spans 17 residues. Germline V gene sequence: CDR1 SGHVS, CDR2 FQNEAQ. In DNA form, the CDR3 reads TGTGCCAGCAGCTCCCCCAGCGGGGGGATTATCAAAGAGACCCAGTACTTC. This codes for CASSSPSGGIIKETQYF. The full variable domain, rest sourced from reference TRBV7-8 and TRBJ2-5, is GAGVSQSPRYKVAKRGQDVALRCDPISGHVSLFWYQQALGQGPEFLTYFQNEAQLDKSGLPSDRFFAERPEGSVSTLKIQRTQQEDSAVYLCASSSPSGGIIKETQYFGPGTRLLVL.

The V gene is TRBV29-1, the J gene TRBJ1-1, with unresolved D. The CDR3 covers 11 residues. CDR1 and CDR2 from the germline V gene are SQVTM and ANQGSEA. The V gene lost 1 base and the J gene lost 11 bases, with 11 bases spanning the gap. The CDR3 DNA sequence: TGCAGCGTTGAAGCAGGCAGAGCCGCTTTCTTT. It specifies CSVEAGRAAFF.

This clonotype was seen a few times. The rearrangement joins TRBV20-1 to TRBJ1-6; D ambiguous. Trimming took off 6 bases at V and 10 bases at J, with 16 bases between the two ends. CDR1 and CDR2 (germline): DFQATT, SNEGSKA (reference sequence). The CDR3 consists of 13 residues. CDR3: CSAREIERSPLHF. The CDR3 DNA reads as TGCAGTGCGCGCGAAATAGAGAGGTCACCCCTCCACTTT.

In this sample, this clonotype turned up a few times. V and J are TRBV3-1 and TRBJ2-7; D is unclear. In germline, CDR1 is LGHDT, CDR2 YNNKEL (reference sequence). The V end lost 0 bases, the J end lost 7 bases, and 10 bases lay between the germline ends. The CDR3 extends over 13 amino acids. The CDR3 nucleotides are TGTGCCAGCAGCCAAGATCGTCTGGGGGAGCAGTACGTC. This encodes CASSQDRLGEQYV.

Points on this clonotype: The junction departs from the called germline gene at one end, perhaps through a read error. The CDR3 region is CASSVRSGGRYSTSTDAQYF. CDR3 nucleotide sequence: TGTGCCAGCAGTGTTCGGAGCGGGGGGCGGTATTCCACTAGCACAGATGCGCAGTATTTT. The gene calls are TRBV2 and TRBJ2-3; 9 bases match TRBD2. Per the germline V gene, CDR1 is SNHLY and CDR2 is FYNNEI. CDR3 length: 20 amino acids.

This clonotype was counted between two and nine times. V is TRBV11-1 and J is TRBJ2-1, with D perhaps matching TRBD2 (6 bases). Per germline, CDR1 SGHAT and CDR2 FQDESV (reference sequence). V dropped 1 base and J dropped 5 bases, with 12 bases sitting between them. CDR3 length: 15 residues. CDR3 sequence reads: CASSLELAANNEQFF. The CDR3 DNA reads TGTGCCAGCAGCTTAGAACTAGCAGCCAACAATGAGCAGTTCTTC. The whole variable domain, filled in from reference TRBV11-1 and TRBJ2-1, reads EAEVAQSPRYKITEKSQAVAFWCDPISGHATLYWYRQILGQGPELLVQFQDESVVDDSQLPKDRFSAERLKGVDSTLKIQPAELGDSAMYLCASSLELAANNEQFFGPGTRLTVL.

This rearrangement joins TRBV29-1 to TRBJ1-2, with TRBD1 matching 8 bases. The CDR3 consists of 12 residues. CDR1 and CDR2 from the germline V gene are SQVTM and ANQGSEA. The V and J ends lost 7 bases and 6 bases, in that order; junction bases with no gene match: 7. Here the CDR3 reads CSGEDRANGYTF. The CDR3 DNA is TGCAGCGGTGAGGACAGGGCCAATGGCTACACCTTC.

The genes are TRBV5-1 and TRBJ2-5; D ambiguous. The better agreement between TRBJ2-7 and the DNA end casts doubt on the J call. The CDR3 totals 14 residues. CDR1 and CDR2 (germline): SGHRS, YFSETQ. The CDR3 nucleotides read TGCGCCAGCAGCTTCAGCCAAAACTCCTACGAGCAGTACTTC. This gives the protein CASSFSQNSYEQYF.

This clonotype showed up just a few times. The chain employs TRBV19 and TRBJ2-5, with 13 bases identical to TRBD2. After removal of 7 bases from V and 4 bases from J, the junction contained 6 bases not matched to a gene. The CDR3 runs 15 residues. Germline V lookup: CDR1 LNHDA, CDR2 SQIVND (reference sequence). The CDR3: CASTKGTSGAETQYF. The CDR3, as DNA: TGTGCCAGTACCAAAGGGACTAGCGGGGCAGAGACCCAGTACTTC.

This clonotype was found a few times. The chain has TRBV7-9 and TRBJ1-2; TRBD1 agrees at 10 bases. CDR3 size: 13 residues. The trim removed 1 base at V and 11 bases at J, leaving 4 bases unmatched. Per the germline V gene, CDR1 is SEHNR and CDR2 is FQNEAQ (reference sequence). CDR3 in DNA: TGTGCCAGCAGCTTAGAGGCGGACAGGGGGTACACCTTC. Protein product: CASSLEADRGYTF.